These T cell receptor beta chains were read from a single sample in a study of regulatory T cells in long-lasting Graves disease. One entry per CDR3 protein, called by TCRdb with MiXCR from the multiplex PCR reads. The data contain some 320,000 distinct CDR3 sequences, over 15% of them singletons. Sequenced here: peripheral blood mononuclear cells (PBMCs), sampled at new diagnosis, from a patient treated with antithyroid drugs. The receptors originated from a female donor with Graves disease. Both conserved end residues are part of each CDR3. A D gene is named only where the DNA matches it firmly. Only some rows state a clone size, as once, few, many or a class for expanded clones.

size	V	D	J	DNA	CDR3
once	TRBV5-1	.	TRBJ2-1	TGCGCCAGCAGCTTGGGCGGAGGTCACAAGAGTGCCAATGAGCAGTTCTTC	CASSLGGGHKSANEQFF
many	TRBV20-1	TRBD2	TRBJ2-7	TGCAGTGCTAGATCATTATCTAGCGGGAGGGGTGACTACGAGCAGTACTTC	CSARSLSSGRGDYEQYF
.	TRBV24-1	.	TRBJ1-2	TGTGCCACCAGTGGAACACCCGCAAACCCGCGTCAAATCGGCTACACCTTC	CATSGTPANPRQIGYTF
few	TRBV7-2	.	TRBJ2-5	TGTGCCAGCAGCCGGACTGGCGGGACCCAGTACTTC	CASSRTGGTQYF
many	TRBV12-3/TRBV12-4	.	TRBJ1-2	TGTGCCAGCAGCAACCCTACCGGTTCGGGGACCTATGGCTACACCTTC	CASSNPTGSGTYGYTF
few	TRBV19	.	TRBJ1-6	TGTGCCACCCGGGGGGCGGAACCGAGCTCCTATAATTCACCCCTCCACTTT	CATRGAEPSSYNSPLHF
.	TRBV24-1	.	TRBJ1-5	TGTGCCACCAGTGATCCCGACAGCGCACATAGCAATCAGCCCCAGCATTTT	CATSDPDSAHSNQPQHF
many	TRBV7-9	TRBD2	TRBJ2-5	TGTGCCAGCAGCTTACTAGCGGGACTACAAGAGACCCAGTACTTC	CASSLLAGLQETQYF
few	TRBV15	.	TRBJ2-3	TGTGCCACCAGCAGCTCGGGGGCCCGCACAGATACGCAGTATTTT	CATSSSGARTDTQYF
.	TRBV28	TRBD1	TRBJ2-5	TGTGCCAGCAGCCGACAGGGGGGTTTAGGAGAGACCCAGTACTTC	CASSRQGGLGETQYF
many	TRBV30	.	TRBJ1-1	TGTGCCTGGAGTGGCCTAAGGGAAGAAGCTTTCTTT	CAWSGLREEAFF
many	TRBV19	TRBD1	TRBJ1-2	TGTGCCAGTACCCTCGCGACAGGGGTGTTGGGCTATGGCTACACCTTC	CASTLATGVLGYGYTF
.	TRBV5-1	.	TRBJ1-3	TGCGCCAGCAGCCCGGGAGACTTCTCTGGAAACGCGATATATTTT	CASSPGDFSGNAIYF
.	TRBV28	TRBD2	TRBJ2-7	TGTGCCAGCAGCCCCATGAGGGGAGGGGTGGACTACGAGCAGTACTTC	CASSPMRGGVDYEQYF
.	TRBV2	.	TRBJ2-3	TGTGCCAGCGTCCACGGGGCGGCCAGAGATACGCAGTATTTT	CASVHGAARDTQYF
many	TRBV7-9	.	TRBJ1-4	TGTGCCAGCATCAATACAGGGTCAAATGAAAAACTGTTTTTT	CASINTGSNEKLFF
many	TRBV24-1	.	TRBJ1-5	TGTGCCACCAGTGGAACAGGGAATCAGCCCCAGCATTTT	CATSGTGNQPQHF
many	TRBV3-1	TRBD2	TRBJ2-1	TGTGCCAGCAGCCGATACCTAGCGGGAGCCACTAATGAGCAGTTCTTC	CASSRYLAGATNEQFF
many	TRBV28	TRBD2	TRBJ2-1	TGTGCCAGCAGTTCCCTAGCGGGAGACCTTTACAATGAGCAGTTCTTC	CASSSLAGDLYNEQFF
many	TRBV19	.	TRBJ1-2	TGTGCCACCGGAGGGGGGACCGTAGGCTACACCTTC	CATGGGTVGYTF
many	TRBV12-3/TRBV12-4	.	TRBJ2-7	TGTGCCAGCAGTTTACTCGACGAGCAGTACTTC	CASSLLDEQYF
.	TRBV20-1	TRBD2	TRBJ2-2	TGCAGTGCACACCCACCGGGACTAGCGGGAGACACCGGGGAGCTGTTTTTT	CSAHPPGLAGDTGELFF
.	TRBV10-3	TRBD2	TRBJ2-2	TGTGCCATCAGTGAGTCGGGACTAGCGGACACCGGGGAGCTGTTTTTT	CAISESGLADTGELFF
many	TRBV9	.	TRBJ2-1	TGTGCCAGCAGCGTAAATCGTGATATCTCGAGGGAGGCCCGAGTTTATGAGCAGTTCTTC	CASSVNRDISREARVYEQFF
once	TRBV11-2	.	TRBJ2-1	TGTGCCAGCAGCTCAACCCGAGGGGTGAATGAGCAGTTCTTC	CASSSTRGVNEQFF
.	TRBV6-2/TRBV6-3	TRBD1	TRBJ1-6	TGTGCCAGCAGTCCTCCTGGACAGGATAATTCACCCCTCCACTTT	CASSPPGQDNSPLHF
many	TRBV4-1	.	TRBJ1-5	TGCGCCAGCAGCCAAGAGGCAGGGGACAATCAGCCCCAGCATTTT	CASSQEAGDNQPQHF
.	TRBV2	TRBD1	TRBJ2-7	TGTGCCAGCAGTGAAGCCGGGACAGACTCCCTAGAGCAGTACTTC	CASSEAGTDSLEQYF
many	TRBV6-5	.	TRBJ1-4	TGTGCCAGCAGTTACCGTCGGACAGATGAAAAACTGTTTTTT	CASSYRRTDEKLFF
many	TRBV2	.	TRBJ1-1	TGTGCCAGCAGGTTCCGAGGGGACACTGAAGCTTTCTTT	CASRFRGDTEAFF
.	TRBV9	.	TRBJ1-1	TGTGCCAGCAGCGCCAACATCAACACTGAAGCTTTCTTT	CASSANINTEAFF